The 5 T cell receptor beta chains below all came from one sample that was sequenced in a study of blood T cells in healthy people across ages. The second PCR ran about 6 to 11 cycles with a sample-barcoded 5' primer and J-beta primers. TCRdb itself ran the 5' RACE reads through MiXCR, one entry per CDR3 protein. Here the sample spans around 780,000 distinct CDR3 sequences, about 26% being singletons. In addition, the sample was reused for a study of T cells of mothers and their children.

The sample was blood. Receptor source: a boy between 5 and 17 years old in good health.

The CDR3, as DNA: TGTGCCAGCAGCTTGGCTCCGGGACTTGCGACCTACGAGCAGTACTTC. Translation: CASSLAPGLATYEQYF. V and J are TRBV5-5 and TRBJ2-7; D is perhaps TRBD2 (6 bases). Deletions cut 0 bases from V and 2 bases from J, with 15 bases between. Germline lookup yields CDR1 SGHKS and CDR2 YYEKEE (reference sequence). CDR3 length: 16 amino acids.

This clonotype came up a few times. The chain is built from TRBV10-2 and TRBJ2-5; 7 bases line up with TRBD1. The germline V gene has CDR1 WSHSY and CDR2 SAAADI. Trimming at V came to 5 bases and at J to 2 bases, leaving 8 bases not matched to a gene. This CDR3 is built from 15 residues. CDR3 protein: CASSRGTARQETQYF. The CDR3 nucleotides are TGCGCCAGCAGTCGAGGGACAGCGAGACAAGAGACCCAGTACTTC.

The sample holds a few counts of this clonotype. The rearrangement links TRBV12-3 or TRBV12-4 to TRBJ2-7; D is possibly TRBD1 (6 bases). V was trimmed by 7 bases and J by 2 bases, leaving 15 bases between them. CDR3 size: 14 residues. As DNA, the CDR3 is TGTGCCAGCACCATACAGGGTTTGACCTACGAGCAGTACTTC. Its translation: CASTIQGLTYEQYF.

This clonotype was counted a few times. The chain links TRBV2 to TRBJ2-1; TRBD1 aligns across 7 bases. Per the germline V gene, CDR1 is SNHLY and CDR2 is FYNNEI. J was trimmed by 3 bases and V by 7 bases; bases with no gene match: 9. The CDR3 sequence is 15 residues long. The CDR3 here is CASTVKGANYNEQFF. The CDR3 DNA reads as TGTGCCAGCACAGTCAAGGGGGCAAACTACAATGAGCAGTTCTTC.

This clonotype was counted only a few times. The chain uses TRBV20-1 and TRBJ1-4; D is unresolved. Trimming removed 6 bases at V and 0 bases at J, with 8 bases between. Germline CDR1 is DFQATT and CDR2 is SNEGSKA (reference sequence). The CDR3 sequence is 13 residues long. Here the CDR3 DNA reads TGCAGTGCCGGATCCTCAACTAATGAAAAACTGTTTTTT. Residues: CSAGSSTNEKLFF.